Included here is one T cell receptor beta chain sequence, with context. Its antigen specificity is not known. No clone much larger than this one lies a single base away; base qualities are absent. The data were taken from a study of blood T cell repertoires in COVID-19 (dated by TCRdb to the early 2020s). Describing the broader study: The collaborator samples originated in the United States, Italy and Spain and spanned the acute and convalescent phases of COVID-19. Sample metadata almost always included a de-identified subject ID, COVID-19 status, age in years and sex. Where available, HLA class I and class II types were obtained from metadata supplied by the sample provider rather than from assay-based typing. The prospective study material was composed of cDNA or gDNA derived from T cells, B-cell-depleted T cells, or PBMCs. Samples were obtained from the ongoing ImmuneRACE study (first 160 participants) and from about 1,300 subjects provided by 6 global collaborators. A freely available public database, intended as a resource for researchers studying the immune response to SARS-CoV-2, is where the repertoires were released. Subjects who had been exposed to COVID-19, were actively infected with it, or had recovered from it provided the deeply sampled blood TCRbeta repertoires that made up the dataset. The paper's findings and limits, for the study overall: The amount of clinical and demographic metadata varied by source and participant and was provided uncurated.

Participants in the prospective study were aged roughly 18 to 100 years, lived in 20 to 30 United States geographic areas, and enrolled through a virtual design. To assign participants to cohorts, the prospective study relied on clinical history that participants themselves reported in a screening survey and a study questionnaire. For ImmuneRACE Cohort 3, a participant was defined as recovered based on two consecutive negative NP/OP PCR tests, clearance by a healthcare professional, or resolution of symptoms. Each participant in the prospective study had whole blood, serum and a nasopharyngeal or oropharyngeal swab collected by mobile phlebotomists. Over a roughly 2-month period, participants in the prospective study had the option of providing additional blood draws and questionnaires. Before DNA extraction, blood samples from the prospective study were shipped at room temperature or frozen. TCRbeta CDR3 regions were amplified from genomic DNA using the immunoSEQ Assay, a bias-controlled multiplex PCR. For the original study's pipeline: The number of nucleated cells in each sample was estimated from the amplification of reference gene primers within the assay. To quantify the absolute abundance of each unique TCRbeta CDR3 rearrangement, sequence reads were collapsed and filtered. For each sample, productive Simpson clonality was calculated as the square root of Simpson's diversity index over productive rearrangements. TCRdb holds this immuneACCESS table with in-frame rearrangements only. Some clones are missing; in checked studies, unresolved V genes explain under half, and the rest has no known cause. V and J calls plus clone size are reproduced from that table; the DNA served to infer D and trimming. In all, the sample holds approximately 280,000 clones, and less than 85% of those were seen once. About 2.7% of the sample lies in the top ten.

Looking up the germline V gene yields CDR1 MDHEN and CDR2 SYDVKM. From cysteine to phenylalanine, the CDR3 is 13 amino acids long. The retained sequence is limited to the CDR3, 39 bases, with the frame set at the first base. Cut back by 2 bases and 11 bases, the V and J ends lie 15 bases apart. The chain uses TRBV28 and TRBJ1-1; TRBD1 is a possible D gene, resting on 5 matching bases. The sequence derives from a woman between 50 and 59 years old who had recovered from COVID-19. Input material: PBMCs or T cells enriched from blood (not recorded which). CDR3 sequence: CASSLVQGAGAFF. The DNA is as follows: TGTGCCAGCAGTTTAGTCCAGGGTGCTGGCGCTTTCTTT.